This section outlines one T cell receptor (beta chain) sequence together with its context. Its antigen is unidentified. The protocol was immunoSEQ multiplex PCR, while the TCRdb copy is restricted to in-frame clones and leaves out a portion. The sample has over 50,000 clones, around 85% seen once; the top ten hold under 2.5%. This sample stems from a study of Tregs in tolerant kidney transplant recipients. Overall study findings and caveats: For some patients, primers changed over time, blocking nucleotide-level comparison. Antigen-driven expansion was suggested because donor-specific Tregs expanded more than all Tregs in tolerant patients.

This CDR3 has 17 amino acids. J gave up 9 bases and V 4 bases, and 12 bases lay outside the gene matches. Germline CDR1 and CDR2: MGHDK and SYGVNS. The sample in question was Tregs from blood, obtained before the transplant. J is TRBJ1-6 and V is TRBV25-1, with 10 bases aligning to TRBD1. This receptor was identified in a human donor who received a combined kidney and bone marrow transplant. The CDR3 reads CASSVVGSGQGTSPLHF. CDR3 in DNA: TGTGCCAGCAGTGTAGTCGGGTCGGGACAGGGGACTTCACCCCTCCACTTT. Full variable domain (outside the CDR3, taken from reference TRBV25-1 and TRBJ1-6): EADIYQTPRYLVIGTGKKITLECSQTMGHDKMYWYQQDPGMELHLIHYSYGVNSTEKGDLSSESTVSRIRTEHFPLTLESARPSHTSQYLCASSVVGSGQGTSPLHFGNGTRLTVT.